A selection of T cell receptor beta chains follows, all from one sample in a study of blood T cell repertoires in COVID-19. Some clones are missing from TCRdb's copy, which holds only in-frame ones; the method was immunoSEQ multiplex PCR. The sample lists about 74,000 clones; 88% were seen once. Sequencing was carried out using peripheral blood. These receptor sequences come from a woman aged 80 or over with active or convalescent COVID-19. CDR3s include the opening cysteine and the closing phenylalanine or tryptophan. A D gene is named only where the DNA matches it firmly. The listing skips clone size in some rows; elsewhere it reads once, few, many or a size class.

.	.	TRBJ2-6	TRBV15	CATNRGRSGANVLTF	TGTGCCACCAATAGAGGCCGCTCTGGGGCCAACGTCCTGACTTTC
.	.	TRBJ2-1	TRBV11-2	CASSPRINEQFF	TGTGCCAGCAGCCCTAGGATCAATGAGCAGTTCTTC
.	TRBD1	TRBJ1-3	TRBV5-1	CASSRLLNFGQGSGNTIYF	TGCGCCAGCAGCCGTTTGTTAAATTTCGGACAGGGCTCAGGAAACACCATATATTTT
.	.	TRBJ2-1	TRBV15	CATSRAGIIGEQFF	TGTGCCACCAGCAGAGCGGGGATAATCGGAGAGCAGTTCTTC
.	.	TRBJ2-7	TRBV7-6	CASSPRGNEQYF	TGTGCCAGCAGCCCGCGCGGGAACGAGCAGTACTTC
.	.	TRBJ1-1	TRBV2	CASRWTDLNTEAFF	TGTGCCAGCAGATGGACAGATTTGAACACTGAAGCTTTCTTT
.	TRBD1	TRBJ1-4	TRBV29-1	CSVRDRGGEKLFF	TGCAGCGTTCGGGACAGGGGTGGGGAAAAACTGTTTTTT
.	TRBD1	TRBJ2-7	TRBV12-3/TRBV12-4	CASSIGQVYEQYF	TGTGCCAGCAGTATTGGACAGGTCTACGAGCAGTACTTC
once	.	TRBJ1-1	TRBV19	CASGPQGPGTVAFF	TGTGCCAGTGGTCCACAGGGTCCCGGTACGGTAGCTTTCTTT
.	TRBD2	TRBJ2-1	TRBV9	CASSVAGVTDEQFF	TGTGCCAGCAGCGTTGCGGGAGTTACCGATGAGCAGTTCTTC
.	.	TRBJ1-1	TRBV4-1	CASSQDFRVMNTEAFF	TGCGCCAGCAGCCAAGATTTTAGAGTCATGAACACTGAAGCTTTCTTT
.	.	TRBJ2-2	TRBV7-8	CASSTWTVANTGELFF	TGTGCCAGCAGCACCTGGACAGTAGCGAACACCGGGGAGCTGTTTTTT
.	.	TRBJ1-5	TRBV27	CASSLLGSQPQHF	TGTGCCAGCAGTTTACTAGGTAGTCAGCCCCAGCATTTT
.	.	TRBJ1-2	TRBV5-6	CASSRHRGMLGYTF	TGTGCCAGCAGCCGTCATCGGGGAATGCTTGGCTACACCTTC
.	.	TRBJ1-2	TRBV19	CASSPNSLHGYTF	TGTGCCAGTAGCCCTAACAGCTTACATGGCTACACCTTC
.	.	TRBJ2-1	TRBV2	CASTASGYSYNEQFF	TGTGCCAGCACAGCGAGCGGCTACTCCTACAATGAGCAGTTCTTC
.	.	TRBJ1-4	TRBV12-5	CASGLGTENEKLFF	TGTGCTAGTGGTTTGGGGACAGAAAATGAAAAACTGTTTTTT
.	.	TRBJ1-5	TRBV6-2/TRBV6-3	CASSYFGVSGQPQHF	TGTGCCAGCAGTTACTTCGGGGTTTCTGGTCAGCCCCAGCATTTT
.	TRBD1	TRBJ2-7	TRBV7-9	CASSYLQGAASEQYF	TGTGCCAGCAGCTATCTACAGGGGGCAGCGTCCGAGCAGTACTTC
.	.	TRBJ1-5	TRBV9	CASSVTGDSNQPQHF	TGTGCCAGCAGTGTCACAGGTGATAGCAATCAGCCCCAGCATTTT
once	.	TRBJ1-2	TRBV7-9	CASSFGVSLYGYTF	TGTGCCAGCAGTTTTGGAGTTTCCCTTTATGGCTACACCTTC
.	.	TRBJ2-7	TRBV29-1	CSVTSGQIYEQYF	TGCAGCGTCACTTCGGGACAAATCTACGAGCAGTACTTC
.	TRBD1	TRBJ1-3	TRBV12-3/TRBV12-4	CASNRGGGNTIYF	TGTGCCAGTAACAGGGGGGGAGGAAACACCATATATTTT
.	.	TRBJ2-5	TRBV9	CASSLVGGSETQYF	TGTGCCAGCAGTTTAGTTGGGGGCTCAGAGACCCAGTACTTC
.	TRBD1	TRBJ2-7	TRBV20-1	CGTGTSYEQYF	TGCGGGACAGGGACCTCTTACGAGCAGTACTTC
.	.	TRBJ2-2	TRBV4-3	CASSQGLVTTGELFF	TGCGCCAGCAGCCAAGGACTAGTAACCACCGGGGAGCTGTTTTTT
.	TRBD2	TRBJ2-1	TRBV27	CASTWASGRNEQFF	TGTGCCAGCACCTGGGCTAGCGGGAGAAATGAGCAGTTCTTC
.	.	TRBJ1-6	TRBV21-1	CASSKFGQGKSPLHF	TGTGCCAGCAGCAAATTCGGACAGGGGAAATCACCCCTCCACTTT
few	TRBD2	TRBJ2-1	TRBV11-3	CASSLEGGSSYNEQFF	TGTGCCAGCAGCTTAGAGGGCGGGAGCTCCTACAATGAGCAGTTCTTC
.	.	TRBJ2-1	TRBV20-1	CSASRFTTQGNDEQFF	TGCAGTGCTAGTCGCTTCACAACCCAGGGTAACGATGAGCAGTTCTTC
.	TRBD1	TRBJ1-2	TRBV3-1/TRBV3-2	CASSQAPGTGESGYTF	TGTGCCAGCAGCCAAGCTCCCGGGACAGGGGAAAGTGGCTACACCTTC
.	TRBD1	TRBJ1-5	TRBV7-6	CASSIGTGGYQPQHF	TGTGCCAGCAGCATCGGGACAGGGGGATATCAGCCCCAGCATTTT
.	.	TRBJ1-5	TRBV18	CASSPEVDQPQHF	TGTGCCAGCTCACCCGAGGTGGATCAGCCCCAGCATTTT
.	.	TRBJ1-5	TRBV6-6	CASRSLTGSKVQPQHF	TGTGCCAGCAGGTCACTTACAGGATCCAAGGTTCAGCCCCAGCATTTT
.	.	TRBJ1-2	TRBV9	CASSETPSGEGDYGYTF	TGTGCCAGCAGCGAGACCCCATCCGGGGAAGGAGACTATGGCTACACCTTC
few	TRBD1	TRBJ1-2	TRBV18	CASSPGQGTYGYTF	TGTGCCAGCTCACCGGGACAGGGGACCTATGGCTACACCTTC
once	TRBD2	TRBJ2-5	TRBV15	CATSRDRGGGRETQYF	TGTGCCACCAGCAGAGATCGAGGCGGGGGAAGGGAGACCCAGTACTTC
few	TRBD1	TRBJ1-4	TRBV29-1	CSVEVGQGGEKLFF	TGCAGCGTTGAAGTTGGACAGGGAGGAGAAAAACTGTTTTTT
.	TRBD2	TRBJ2-7	TRBV11-2	CASSLVSGRYTREQYF	TGTGCCAGCAGCTTGGTTAGCGGGAGGTATACGAGAGAGCAGTACTTC
.	.	TRBJ2-1	TRBV19	CASSISVGMNEQFF	TGTGCCAGTAGTATATCGGTGGGCATGAATGAGCAGTTCTTC
.	.	TRBJ2-7	TRBV7-2	CASSLGGFYEQYF	TGTGCCAGCAGCTTAGGTGGCTTCTACGAGCAGTACTTC
.	.	TRBJ2-1	TRBV9	CASSALGGALNEQFF	TGTGCCAGCAGCGCCCTGGGGGGGGCTCTAAATGAGCAGTTCTTC
.	.	TRBJ2-2	TRBV27	CASRPAGQVLSGELFF	TGTGCCAGCAGACCCGCGGGGCAGGTTTTGAGCGGGGAGCTGTTTTTT
.	.	TRBJ2-7	TRBV6-6	CASSPRDEQYF	TGTGCCAGCAGTCCCCGTGACGAGCAGTACTTC
once	TRBD2	TRBJ2-5	TRBV18	CASSPRTREETQYF	TGTGCCAGCTCACCACGGACTAGGGAGGAGACCCAGTACTTC
.	TRBD2	TRBJ2-1	TRBV5-1	CASSPAGGGPYNEQFF	TGCGCCAGCAGCCCGGCTGGCGGGGGGCCTTACAATGAGCAGTTCTTC
.	TRBD1	TRBJ2-1	TRBV5-6	CASSLGTGDPYNEQFF	TGTGCCAGCAGCTTGGGGACAGGGGACCCCTACAATGAGCAGTTCTTC
.	TRBD1	TRBJ1-2	TRBV19	CASARDRGPTNYGYTF	TGTGCCAGTGCCCGGGACAGGGGGCCGACTAACTATGGCTACACCTTC
once	.	TRBJ1-2	TRBV5-1	CASSLATARAGGYTF	TGCGCCAGCAGCTTGGCCACAGCACGCGCGGGTGGCTACACCTTC
.	.	TRBJ2-3	TRBV25-1	CASSDYLGTDTQYF	TGTGCCAGCAGTGATTATCTCGGGACAGATACGCAGTATTTT
.	TRBD2	TRBJ2-3	TRBV7-9	CASSSGTSGDTQYF	TGTGCCAGCAGCTCCGGGACTAGCGGTGATACGCAGTATTTT
.	TRBD2	TRBJ2-3	TRBV12-3/TRBV12-4	CASSRGGSDTQYF	TGTGCCAGCAGTCGCGGGGGGTCAGATACGCAGTATTTT
.	.	TRBJ1-5	TRBV5-1	CASRSGVLDNQPQHF	TGCGCCAGCAGAAGCGGGGTATTGGACAATCAGCCCCAGCATTTT
.	.	TRBJ1-1	TRBV11-2	CASSLEAGGNTEAFF	TGTGCCAGCAGCTTAGAGGCAGGAGGGAACACTGAAGCTTTCTTT
.	TRBD2	TRBJ2-1	TRBV29-1	CSVTGGVAYNEQFF	TGCAGCGTTACGGGGGGAGTTGCCTACAATGAGCAGTTCTTC
.	TRBD1	TRBJ1-1	TRBV6-1	CASSEADRDLEAFF	TGTGCCAGCAGTGAAGCGGACAGGGACCTTGAAGCTTTCTTT
.	.	TRBJ1-1	TRBV18	CASSPGLLNTEAFF	TGTGCCAGCTCACCGGGACTCCTGAACACTGAAGCTTTCTTT